The entry below gives a single TCR beta chain sequence along with its context. Amplification of TCR beta CDR3 regions used RNA transcripts. Second-round multiplex PCR followed a first-round RT-PCR using HTBI primers. TCRdb re-called the multiplex PCR reads with MiXCR, one entry per CDR3 protein. The sample yields 620,000 or so distinct CDR3 sequences, 20% to 25% seen once. This record belongs to a study of Graves' ophthalmopathy and Graves' hyperthyroidism. The CDR3 spans 17 residues. Trimming pared 0 bases from V and 6 bases from J, leaving 21 bases between. This clonotype was obtained from a woman younger than 35 with stable Graves' hyperthyroidism. Some clones in this sample may be carry-over from other donors' samples. V and J are TRBV12-3 or TRBV12-4 and TRBJ2-7; D might be TRBD1 or TRBD2, each matching 8 bases. Material: peripheral blood. The CDR3 sequence: CASSLATRTGLAGEQYF. The CDR3 DNA sequence: TGTGCCAGCAGTTTAGCGACCCGGACAGGGCTAGCGGGCGAGCAGTACTTC.